This TCR beta chain was recorded in a study of cytomegalovirus exposure and HLA in healthy donors (TCRdb year 2017). Study-level background: An earlier analysis of 587 of the donors reported 250 to 350 Gb of sequence data and 100 million to 140 million unique TCR beta sequences from about 200 million T cells. All discovery cohort repertoires had been generated using a single sequencing platform. Donor age, sex, ethnicity and CMV serostatus were collected together with the repertoire data. Genome-wide SNP genotypes for about three fifths of the 666 donors were used in a later genetic analysis, which treated that subset as a discovery cohort. In the later analysis, no new phenotypic data were used to find candidate immune exposures; instead, reliance was placed on TCR beta sequences and their occurrence across donors. The number of donors typed differed by locus, with roughly 620-630 for A, B, C, DRB1 and DQB1, around 520 for DQA1, 606 for DPA1, and some 470 for DPB1. Besides the first cohort of approximately 710 subjects, a separate validation cohort made up of over a hundred different subjects was used. Of the roughly 400 genotyped donors, roughly 76% were placed in the genetic ancestry cluster associated with self-reported Caucasian donors. The T cell repertoires of several hundred subjects were profiled by immunosequencing and related to cytomegalovirus serostatus. To decide whether each TCR beta V gene segment behaved as functional or pseudogenic, an earlier analysis of 587 of the donors relied on high-throughput TCR beta sequencing. To predict cytomegalovirus infection status, the study brought together high-throughput TCR immunosequencing, statistical association of individual TCRs with disease status, and machine learning. Among 300 to 500 genotyped donors of the cohort, an average of around 250,000 unique TCR beta nucleotide sequences was sequenced per donor, of which 15% to 20% were non-productive. An early release that covered approximately 600 HLA-typed donors contained around 300 gigabases of sequencing data and roughly 84 million unique TCR sequences. Because of strong linkage in the cohort, roughly five DR-DQ haplotypes were treated as single units for association and clustering. Class I and class II HLA loci were covered by the typing at four-digit resolution. In a later analysis, previously published TCR beta repertoires from hundreds of donors were re-analyzed and high-resolution HLA genotyping was added so that TCR occurrence patterns could be studied. The study was designed to test whether signatures of past pathogen exposure could be identified by cataloging public T cell receptors.

The cohort comprised some 700 healthy bone marrow donors. At the time of sampling, all cohort members were nominally healthy, though unrecorded immune exposures were likely present. The donor was CMV seropositive and was included in the group of almost 300 seropositive cohort members. Each donor provided a peripheral blood sample, and peripheral blood mononuclear cells were used for TCR beta sequencing. The Qiagen DNeasy Blood Extraction Kit was used to extract genomic DNA from the blood cell samples. Study-wide conclusions, independent of this receptor: Several of the top co-occurrence clusters appeared to be linked to parvovirus B19, influenza, CMV and Epstein-Barr virus, according to a later analysis. Some IMGT-functional V segments, including TRBV6-2 and TRBV6-3, could not be distinguished by the 87-base-pair reads and were therefore excluded. Cytomegalovirus status was reported to be diagnosed by the classifier with high specificity and sensitivity in both the original and validation cohorts. In an earlier analysis of about 540 of the donors, most TCR beta V segments were observed in productive rearrangements about 90% or about 30% of the time, broadly matching IMGT annotations. Linkage disequilibrium might explain the correlated functional status among segregating V segments, but an unknown experimental factor could not be ruled out. A later analysis associated around 16,000 TCR beta sequences with specific HLA alleles at a false discovery rate of 0.05. In vitro tests confirmed that three of the cytomegalovirus-associated TCR beta chains recognize cytomegalovirus antigens. In a later genetic analysis, fewer N-insertions in productive TCRs were reported among donors in an Asian-associated ancestry cluster than the approximately 710-donor mean. A later analysis found that HLA-associated TCR beta chains were more clonally expanded and had lower generation probabilities than equally common non-associated chains. A later analysis found that most CMV-associated TCR beta chains appeared HLA-restricted, with HLA associations seemingly driven largely by CMV exposure. When HLA alleles, especially DR and DQ, strongly co-occurred, TCR associations were difficult to assign to individual alleles. A further reported finding was that TCR beta sequences accurately predicted the HLA-A and HLA-B alleles for most subjects in the first cohort. V-gene and J-gene trimming of TCR beta chains was associated with a missense DCLRE1C variant in a later genetic analysis, and the association was replicated in an independent cohort. Most TCR sequences were observed very rarely across donors, whereas some public TCRs were present in many individuals. It was suggested by the authors that the approach could potentially be generalized to other disease states and immunological phenotypes. The earlier analysis of about 600 of the donors excluded seventeen rarely observed V segments, including chromosome 9 orphons, because counts were too low. In this cohort, only TCR beta chains were sequenced, and detectable features were limited by the absence of alpha or paired-chain data. Sequencing depth was assumed to be roughly uniform across donors in the presence/absence analyses, though that assumption may not hold. In a later analysis, TCR association rates were found to vary across HLA loci, with the most associated TCRs seen for DRB1 alleles and the fewest for HLA-C alleles. Because HLA typing was unavailable for some donors at each locus, only the typed subset was used in association tests. In the study, 150 to 200 TCR beta chains were listed as associated with cytomegalovirus. Immune exposure information for the cohort was limited to CMV serostatus. A group of highly shared sequence variants was considered likely to be a technical artifact of the sequencing pipeline.

Relative to germline, V is 4 bases shorter and J is 12 bases shorter, with 22 bases between their ends. CDR3 length: 14 amino acids, cysteine to phenylalanine. Only the CDR3 part of the read is kept: 42 bases, read in frame from the first base. As encoded in the germline V gene, CDR1 is SGHDT while CDR2 is YYEEEE. The library was prepared using the immunoSEQ multiplex PCR assay. For the multiplex PCR, a mixture combining 60 forward primers for TCR Vbeta segments and 13 reverse primers for TCR Jbeta segments was used. Amplification of the CDR3 region of rearranged TCR beta genes was performed with a multiplex PCR assay on genomic DNA. The Illumina HiSeq System was used to sequence the amplified TCR beta libraries as 87-base-pair reads. Concerning the study's data processing: A later analysis counted tens of millions of unique TCR beta chains across the 600 to 850 repertoires, and about 10 million of these chains were shared by at least two donors. To remove PCR and sequencing errors, raw reads were error-corrected and collapsed into unique sequences using a nearest-neighbor algorithm that merged closely related sequences. V, D and J gene segments were assigned by aligning CDR3 sequences to IMGT reference sequences. For a sequence to be retained, a match of at least six nucleotides to both a V gene segment and a J gene segment was required. Rearrangements were classified as productive when the CDR3 lacked stop codons and remained in frame with V and J, and all other rearrangements were classified as non-productive. Following IMGT convention, CDR3 was defined as the stretch from the second conserved V-encoded cysteine to the conserved J-encoded phenylalanine. The earlier analysis of approximately 500 of the donors excluded sequences that lacked an unambiguous match to a single V gene segment. An earlier analysis of a few hundred of the donors classified V segments as functional when productive rearrangements were above 56.7% and as segregating when the standard deviation between donors was above 5%. A statistical classification framework was developed to diagnose cytomegalovirus status using the catalog of TCR beta chain sequences. A later analysis assigned V and J genes by comparing TCR nucleotide sequences with IMGT/GENE-DB human TR gene sequences. In a later analysis, CDR3 sequences and most-parsimonious VDJ recombination scenarios were assigned using the TCRdist pipeline. In a later analysis, each TCR beta chain was defined by its CDR3 amino acid sequence together with its V-gene family, and reads without a unique V-gene family were excluded. As a way to deal with suspected cross-contamination and a sequencing artifact, a later analysis dropped 450 to 600 nucleotide sequences that were highly shared and had low generation probability. In a later analysis, a clonal expansion index for each public chain was calculated from normalized within-repertoire ranks of inferred template counts. In a later analysis, generation probabilities were computed with a VDJ recombination model fitted to out-of-frame rearrangements, and the resulting probabilities were checked against IGoR. A later analysis scored TCR-TCR, TCR-HLA and TCR-CMV co-occurrence with hypergeometric tests, applying a repertoire-size bias correction to TCR pairs. To estimate false discovery rates, a later analysis permuted the HLA or CMV assignments 20 times. In a later analysis, co-occurring TCRs were grouped using DBSCAN, and TCRdist sequence similarity was added for clustering within HLA-allele-positive subsets. Repertoires with fewer than 30,000 or more than 120,000 public chains were left out of co-occurrence clustering, as were about five repertoires with anomalous nucleotide sharing. TCRdb limited this immuneACCESS table to in-frame rearrangements with V and J called. A share of clones is missing; checked studies link under half to unresolved V genes, and the rest is unexplained. That table supplies the V and J calls and clone size; D and trimming were determined from the DNA. This sample gives hundreds of thousands of clones in total; just under 70% of them show up just once. The ten largest clones add up to less than 3% of the sample.

With respect to this clone: Its antigen remains unidentified. Base qualities are not at hand, and no much larger clone is one base apart.

The sequencing sample was made of PBMCs. This sequence uses TRBV5-6 and TRBJ1-2, and the D gene may be TRBD1, 5 bases matching. The TCR sequence derives from a man aged 40-49 years in good health and CMV-seropositive. The base sequence is TGTGCCAGCAGCAGCTTTGGCGGGGACCTGGGTAACACCTTC. The encoded protein is CASSSFGGDLGNTF.